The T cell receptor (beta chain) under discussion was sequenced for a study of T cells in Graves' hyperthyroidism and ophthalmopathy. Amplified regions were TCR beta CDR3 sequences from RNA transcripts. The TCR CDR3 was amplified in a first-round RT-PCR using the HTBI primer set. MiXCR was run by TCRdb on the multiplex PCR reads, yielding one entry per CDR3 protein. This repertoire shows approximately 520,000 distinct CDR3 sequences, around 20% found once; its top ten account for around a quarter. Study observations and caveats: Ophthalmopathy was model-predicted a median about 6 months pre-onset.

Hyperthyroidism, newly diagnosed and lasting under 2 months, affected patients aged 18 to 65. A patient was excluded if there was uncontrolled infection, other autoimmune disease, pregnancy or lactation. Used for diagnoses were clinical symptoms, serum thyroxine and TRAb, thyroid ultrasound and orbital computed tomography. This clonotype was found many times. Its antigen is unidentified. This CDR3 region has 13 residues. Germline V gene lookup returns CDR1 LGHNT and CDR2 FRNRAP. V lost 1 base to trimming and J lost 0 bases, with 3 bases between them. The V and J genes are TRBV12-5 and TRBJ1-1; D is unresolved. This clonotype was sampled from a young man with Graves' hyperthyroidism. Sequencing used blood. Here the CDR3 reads CASGLEMNTEAFF. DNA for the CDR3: TGTGCTAGTGGTTTGGAGATGAACACTGAAGCTTTCTTT.